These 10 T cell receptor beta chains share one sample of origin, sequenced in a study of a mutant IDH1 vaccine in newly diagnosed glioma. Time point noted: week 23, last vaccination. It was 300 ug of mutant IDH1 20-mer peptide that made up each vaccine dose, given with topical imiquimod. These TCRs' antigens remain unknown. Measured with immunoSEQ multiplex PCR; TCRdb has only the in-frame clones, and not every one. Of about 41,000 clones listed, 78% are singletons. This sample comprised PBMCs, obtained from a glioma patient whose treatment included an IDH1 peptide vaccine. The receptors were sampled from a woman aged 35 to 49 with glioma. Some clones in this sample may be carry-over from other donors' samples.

CDR3 loop: CASSPLDRVYEQYF. CDR3 nucleotide sequence: TGTGCCAGCAGTCCGCTGGACAGGGTGTACGAGCAGTACTTC. The chain carries TRBV27 and TRBJ2-7; 8 positions agree with TRBD1. Looked up from germline, CDR1 is MNHEY and CDR2 is SMNVEV (reference sequence). Germline trimming cut 5 bases from V and 4 bases from J; bases unmatched to any gene: 7. The CDR3 covers 14 residues.

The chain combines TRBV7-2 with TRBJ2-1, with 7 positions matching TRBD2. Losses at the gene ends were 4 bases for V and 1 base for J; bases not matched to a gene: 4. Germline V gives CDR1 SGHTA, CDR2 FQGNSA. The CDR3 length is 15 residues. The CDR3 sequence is CASSWGGGSYNEQFF. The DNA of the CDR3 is TGTGCCAGCAGCTGGGGCGGGGGATCCTACAATGAGCAGTTCTTC. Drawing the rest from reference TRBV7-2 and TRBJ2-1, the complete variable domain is GAGVSQSPSNKVTEKGKDVELRCDPISGHTALYWYRQSLGQGLEFLIYFQGNSAPDKSGLPSDRFSAERTGGSVSTLTIQRTQQEDSAVYLCASSWGGGSYNEQFFGPGTRLTVL.

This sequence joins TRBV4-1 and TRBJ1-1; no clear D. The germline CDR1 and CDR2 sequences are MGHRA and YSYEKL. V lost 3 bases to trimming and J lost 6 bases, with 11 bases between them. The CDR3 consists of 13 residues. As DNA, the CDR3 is TGCGCCAGCAGCCAGGAGGGATTCTCTGAAGCTTTCTTT. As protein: CASSQEGFSEAFF.

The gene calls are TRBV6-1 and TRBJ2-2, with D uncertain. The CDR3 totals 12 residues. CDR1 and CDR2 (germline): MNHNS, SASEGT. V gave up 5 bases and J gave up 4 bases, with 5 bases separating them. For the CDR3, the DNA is TGTGCCAGCAGTTCTTTCACCGGGGAGCTGTTTTTT. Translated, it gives CASSSFTGELFF.

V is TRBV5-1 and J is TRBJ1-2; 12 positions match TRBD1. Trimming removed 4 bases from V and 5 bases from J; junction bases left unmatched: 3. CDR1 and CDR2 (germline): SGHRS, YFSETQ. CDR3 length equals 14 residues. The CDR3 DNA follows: TGCGCCAGCAGCATGGGACAGGGGGCGTATGGCTACACCTTC. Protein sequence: CASSMGQGAYGYTF.

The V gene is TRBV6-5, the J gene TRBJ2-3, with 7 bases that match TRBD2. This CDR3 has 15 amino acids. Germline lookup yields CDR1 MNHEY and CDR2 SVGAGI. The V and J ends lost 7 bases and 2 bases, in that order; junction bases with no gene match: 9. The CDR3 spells CASTYSGSDTDTQYF. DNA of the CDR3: TGTGCCAGCACCTATAGCGGGTCCGACACAGATACGCAGTATTTT.

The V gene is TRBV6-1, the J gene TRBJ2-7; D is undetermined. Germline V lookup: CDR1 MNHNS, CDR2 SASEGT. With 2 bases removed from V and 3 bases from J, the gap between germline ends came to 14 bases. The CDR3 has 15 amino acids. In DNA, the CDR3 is TGTGCCAGCAGTGAACCAAACCACAGTTACTACGAGCAGTACTTC. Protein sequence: CASSEPNHSYYEQYF.

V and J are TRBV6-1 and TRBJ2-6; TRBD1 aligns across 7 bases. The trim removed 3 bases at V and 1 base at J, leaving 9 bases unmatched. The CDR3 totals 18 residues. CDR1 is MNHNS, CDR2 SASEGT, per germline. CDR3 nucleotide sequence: TGTGCCAGCAGTGAGGAGATTACAGGGGCGTCTGGGGCCAACGTCCTGACTTTC. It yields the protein CASSEEITGASGANVLTF.

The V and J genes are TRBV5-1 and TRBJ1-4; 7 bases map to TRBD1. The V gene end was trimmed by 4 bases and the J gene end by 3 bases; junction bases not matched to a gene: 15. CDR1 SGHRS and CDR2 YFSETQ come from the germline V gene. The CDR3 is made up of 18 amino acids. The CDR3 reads CASSPRTGGWGANEKLFF. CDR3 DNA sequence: TGCGCCAGCAGCCCCCGGACAGGAGGCTGGGGGGCTAATGAAAAACTGTTTTTT.

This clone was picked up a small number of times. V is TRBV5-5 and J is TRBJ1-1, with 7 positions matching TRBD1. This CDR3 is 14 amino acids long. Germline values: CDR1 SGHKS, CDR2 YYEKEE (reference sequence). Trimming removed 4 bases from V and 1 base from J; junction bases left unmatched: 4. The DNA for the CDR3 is TGTGCCAGCAGCCGTGACAGGGCGAACACTGAAGCTTTCTTT. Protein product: CASSRDRANTEAFF.